A single sample is the source of the 19 T cell receptor beta chains below, sequenced in a study of blood T cell repertoires in COVID-19. Assay: immunoSEQ multiplex PCR; the TCRdb copy retains only in-frame clones and omits some. Of more than 75,000 clones listed, 84% were seen once; the top ten hold roughly 13%. Material for sequencing was peripheral blood. Receptors were obtained from a human donor in a cohort sampled during active COVID-19.

J is TRBJ2-2 and V is TRBV9; unclear D gene. V dropped 3 bases and J dropped 1 base, with 7 bases sitting between them. This CDR3 spans 14 amino acids. In germline, CDR1 is SGDLS, CDR2 YYNGEE. CDR3 sequence: CASSERLNTGELFF. CDR3 sequence (DNA): TGTGCCAGCAGCGAGAGACTGAACACCGGGGAGCTGTTTTTT.

This chain connects TRBV4-1 to TRBJ2-7; possible D gene TRBD2, 5 bases. Germline CDR1 and CDR2: MGHRA and YSYEKL. The CDR3 loop spans 16 amino acids. V lost 0 bases and J 4 bases, leaving 16 bases between the germline ends. The CDR3 bases are TGCGCCAGCAGCCAAGATCAAGTTTCAGCGGTTTACGAGCAGTACTTC. Protein sequence: CASSQDQVSAVYEQYF.

The chain is built from TRBV7-9 and TRBJ2-2; D possibly corresponds to TRBD2 (5 bases). V was clipped by 5 bases and J by 3 bases, with 13 bases between them. CDR3 length: 15 amino acids. Germline CDR1 is SEHNR and CDR2 is FQNEAQ (reference sequence). The CDR3 loop reads CASSRGILDTGELFF. In nucleotides, the CDR3 is TGTGCCAGCAGCCGAGGGATCCTGGACACCGGGGAGCTGTTTTTT.

This chain uses TRBV11-2 with TRBJ1-1, with unresolved D. The CDR3 covers 14 residues. The germline gives CDR1 SGHAT, CDR2 FQNNGV. V lost 0 bases and J lost 1, with 6 bases in between. The CDR3 nucleotides are TGTGCCAGCAGCTTAGATCCCCGGAACACTGAAGCTTTCTTT. It translates to CASSLDPRNTEAFF.

The chain is built from TRBV3-1 (or the pseudogene TRBV3-2) and TRBJ2-2; TRBD2 matches 9 bases. This CDR3 has 15 amino acids. Per the germline V gene, CDR1 is LGHDT and CDR2 is YNNKEL (reference sequence). With 5 bases clipped from V and 3 bases from J, the junction kept 4 bases outside the gene matches. The DNA for the CDR3 is TGTGCCAGCAGCACCGGCGGGGGGGACACCGGGGAGCTGTTTTTT. This gives the protein CASSTGGGDTGELFF.

This clone was seen ten or more times. The chain links TRBV27 to TRBJ1-6; 7 nucleotides agree with TRBD1. Trimming cost V 6 bases and J 4 bases; bases outside gene matches: 0. CDR1 and CDR2 from the germline V gene are MNHEY and SMNVEV (reference sequence). This CDR3 has 13 residues. The CDR3 nucleotides are TGTGCCAGCAGGACAGGGTATAATTCACCCCTCCACTTT. This sequence encodes CASRTGYNSPLHF.

The V and J genes are TRBV28 and TRBJ2-3, with 7 bases that match TRBD1. The germline CDR1 and CDR2 sequences are MDHEN and SYDVKM. The length of the CDR3 is 18 residues. Unmatched junction bases numbered 13, after V lost 4 bases and J lost 0 bases. In DNA form, the CDR3 reads TGTGCCAGCAGTTCCCCGGACAGGCTGTTACCTAGCACAGATACGCAGTATTTT. Translated: CASSSPDRLLPSTDTQYF.

Here the CDR3 DNA reads TGTGCCAGTAGTCCCTACACGGAGATCGAACAAGATACGCAGTATTTT. It encodes CASSPYTEIEQDTQYF. The chain links TRBV19 to TRBJ2-3, with unresolved D. Germline V gene data show CDR1 as LNHDA and CDR2 as SQIVND (reference sequence). The length of the CDR3 is 16 residues. Trimming cost V 5 bases and J 5 bases, with 20 bases left between them. The entire variable domain, with the rest obtained from reference TRBV19 and TRBJ2-3, is as follows: DGGITQSPKYLFRKEGQNVTLSCEQNLNHDAMYWYRQDPGQGLRLIYYSQIVNDFQKGDIAEGYSVSREKKESFPLTVTSAQKNPTAFYLCASSPYTEIEQDTQYFGPGTRLTVL.

This clone came up a few times. V usage is TRBV3-1 (or the pseudogene TRBV3-2) and J usage is TRBJ1-6; TRBD1 matches at 7 bases. The CDR3 is 11 residues long. V lost 5 bases to trimming and J lost 19 bases; unmatched junction nucleotides: 8. The germline CDR1 and CDR2 sequences are LGHDT and YNNKEL (reference sequence). CDR3 loop: CASSTPGQVHF. In DNA, the CDR3 is TGTGCCAGCAGCACCCCCGGACAGGTGCACTTT.

The chain uses TRBV13 and TRBJ2-3; 12 bases agree with TRBD2. CDR1 and CDR2 (germline): PRHDT, FYEKMQ (reference sequence). The CDR3 extends over 18 amino acids. V shed 5 bases and J 0 bases; nucleotides not matched to a gene: 9. The CDR3 loop is CASSPGWTSGESTDTQYF. The CDR3 nucleotides are TGTGCCAGCAGCCCGGGCTGGACTAGCGGGGAAAGCACAGATACGCAGTATTTT.

The V call is TRBV11-2, the J call TRBJ1-2; D is uncertain. Between the trimmed V and J ends, which lost 2 bases and 5 bases, there was a span of 6 bases. Germline loops: CDR1 SGHAT, CDR2 FQNNGV. The CDR3 has 12 residues. CDR3 sequence reads: CASSLTPYGYTF. The CDR3 DNA reads TGTGCCAGCAGCTTAACACCATATGGCTACACCTTC.

This clone was seen a few times. The chain has TRBV5-4 and TRBJ2-2, with TRBD2 matching over 9 bases. Germline V gene lookup returns CDR1 SGHNT and CDR2 YYREEE (reference sequence). CDR3 length equals 16 residues. Trimming cost V 4 bases and J 5 bases; bases outside gene matches: 9. CDR3 residues: CASSRSAGGPTGELFF. The CDR3 nucleotides are TGTGCCAGCAGCAGGTCTGCGGGGGGGCCAACCGGGGAGCTGTTTTTT.

The chain links TRBV5-6 to TRBJ2-7; D perhaps matches TRBD1 (6 bases). V gave up 1 base and J gave up 2 bases, with 10 bases separating them. CDR1 is SGHDT and CDR2 is YYEEEE in the germline V gene. CDR3 length: 14 residues. CDR3 in DNA: TGTGCCAGCAGCTTGTCGGGACACACCTACGAGCAGTACTTC. It is translated as CASSLSGHTYEQYF.

This chain uses TRBV12-1 with TRBJ2-3; TRBD2 is the table's D call, not checked against the DNA. TRBV12-1 is deemed a pseudogene. CDR3 length equals 16 residues. The CDR3 nucleotides read TGTGCCAGCAGCTTTGCCACTAGCCGGATCACAGATACGCAGTATTTT. Protein product: CASSFATSRITDTQYF.

This CDR3 is CASMAGQDNSPLHF. As DNA, the CDR3 is TGTGCCAGCATGGCAGGACAGGATAATTCACCCCTCCACTTT. The J gene is TRBJ1-6, the V gene TRBV6-5, with TRBD1 matching 7 bases. Germline V gene sequence: CDR1 MNHEY, CDR2 SVGAGI. The J segment lost 5 bases and the V segment lost 7 bases, leaving 5 bases of the junction unmatched. The CDR3 consists of 14 residues.

The genes are TRBV3-1 (or the pseudogene TRBV3-2) and TRBJ1-1; tentative D call: TRBD1 (5 bases). This CDR3 has 16 residues. CDR1 is LGHDT, CDR2 YNNKEL, per germline (reference sequence). Trimming pared 3 bases from V and 2 bases from J, leaving 16 bases between. Written as DNA, the CDR3 is TGTGCCAGCAGCCAGTTGTGGGGCAGGCGAAACACTGAAGCTTTCTTT. Protein product: CASSQLWGRRNTEAFF.

The rearrangement uses TRBV7-8 and TRBJ2-7; TRBD2 aligns across 7 bases. CDR1 and CDR2 (germline): SGHVS, FQNEAQ. There are 12 residues in the CDR3. Trimming took 5 bases from V and 4 from J; bases not matched to a gene: 2. For the CDR3, the DNA is TGTGCCAGCAGCCCGGGAGGATACGAGCAGTACTTC. Amino acids: CASSPGGYEQYF.

The chain employs TRBV3-1 (or the pseudogene TRBV3-2) and TRBJ2-7; perhaps TRBD1 as D (5 bases). Per germline, CDR1 LGHDT and CDR2 YNNKEL (reference sequence). The CDR3 consists of 12 residues. The V gene lost 5 bases and the J gene lost 0 bases, with 5 bases spanning the gap. The CDR3 DNA reads TGTGCCAGCAGCGACAGCTCCTACGAGCAGTACTTC. Translating it yields CASSDSSYEQYF.

The V and J genes are TRBV19 and TRBJ1-3, with D perhaps matching TRBD1 (6 bases). The V end lost 5 bases, the J end lost 5 bases, and 13 bases lay between the germline ends. Germline values: CDR1 LNHDA, CDR2 SQIVND (reference sequence). The CDR3 consists of 14 residues. The CDR3 sequence: CASSLGTLRNTIYF. CDR3 DNA sequence: TGTGCCAGTAGTCTCGGGACACTCAGAAACACCATATATTTT.